Described below is a single T cell receptor (beta chain) sequence and its context. Its cognate antigen is unknown. The sample comes from a study of vaccination effects on CD4 cells after COVID-19. Data came from immunoSEQ multiplex PCR; TCRdb stores just in-frame clones and leaves some out. The sample has roughly 23,000 clones; around four fifths are singletons. Expansion of antigen-specific CD4+ T cells with viral peptide pools was carried out by the ViraFEST assay before sequencing. A roughly 11-day culture period preceded the isolation of CD4+ T cells. Of the BNT162b2 and mRNA-1273 vaccines, participants received two doses of one or the other. It was with about 10 IU/ml IL-2 and around 10 ug/ml peptides that some 1.8 million PBMC per well were cultured. Days 3 and 7 saw half the medium replaced with IL-2 medium. CDR1 and CDR2 (germline): MRHNA, SNTAGT. Trimming pared 10 bases from V and 3 bases from J, leaving 18 bases between. The CDR3 consists of 15 residues.

This sequence was found in a human donor who received a COVID-19 vaccine. The sequencing here drew on CD4+ T cells from PBMCs cultured with HCoV-NL63 spike peptides, taken after COVID-19 vaccination. The V and J genes are TRBV6-4 and TRBJ2-2; a weak D match, TRBD2 (7 bases). Here the CDR3 DNA reads TGTGCCACAAGGAGGGGGGGCGCTGACACCGGGGAGCTGTTTTTT. It specifies CATRRGGADTGELFF.